Below are 9 T cell receptor beta chains sequenced from a single sample in a study of long-term antiretroviral therapy in people with HIV. It was version v3.0 of the immunoSEQ assay that was run at survey level. Clones were sequenced by immunoSEQ multiplex PCR, and TCRdb holds only the in-frame ones, with some missing. The table lists around 37,000 clones, roughly 85% of them singletons. Specimen: unsorted PBMCs, collected about 3.4 years after starting antiretroviral therapy. The receptors shown here come from a man aged 18 to 29 with HIV.

This chain links TRBV19 with TRBJ1-2, with 8 nucleotides matching TRBD1. V shed 10 bases and J 7 bases; nucleotides not matched to a gene: 20. This CDR3 has 16 residues. Germline V gives CDR1 LNHDA, CDR2 SQIVND (reference sequence). CDR3 sequence (DNA): TGTGCCACTCTCCAGGGGGCCGCCCCCTCTATGAGTGGCTACACCTTC. Amino acid sequence: CATLQGAAPSMSGYTF.

The rearrangement uses TRBV7-8 and TRBJ2-7; D is ambiguous. The V gene lost 1 base and the J gene lost 7 bases, with 17 bases spanning the gap. The CDR3 totals 15 residues. CDR1 is SGHVS and CDR2 is FQNEAQ in the germline V gene. Written as DNA, the CDR3 is TGTGCCAGCAGCTTAGTGGGTTCACCCGGGCAGGAGCAGTACTTC. The encoded protein is CASSLVGSPGQEQYF.

J is TRBJ1-1 and V is TRBV7-9, with TRBD1 matching over 7 bases. The CDR3 covers 15 residues. Germline CDR1 is SEHNR and CDR2 is FQNEAQ (reference sequence). Losses at the gene ends were 5 bases for V and 1 base for J; bases not matched to a gene: 7. CDR3 nucleotides: TGTGCCAGCAGCATCAAGGGGGCGCCGAACACTGAAGCTTTCTTT. Residues: CASSIKGAPNTEAFF.

The chain is built from TRBV29-1 and TRBJ1-2; weak D call: TRBD1 (6 bases). Germline CDR1 is SQVTM and CDR2 is ANQGSEA. V lost 6 bases, J lost 3 bases, and 14 bases lay in between. CDR3 length: 13 amino acids. The CDR3: CSVPSGEDYGYTF. The CDR3 region has the DNA TGCAGCGTCCCTTCAGGGGAGGACTATGGCTACACCTTC.

V is TRBV6-4 and J is TRBJ2-7; tentatively, D is TRBD2 (7 bases). The V and J ends lost 10 bases and 1 base respectively, with 26 bases between them. The CDR3 loop spans 17 amino acids. Looked up from germline, CDR1 is MRHNA and CDR2 is SNTAGT. This chain's CDR3 is CAIIPWGGPVESYEQYF. The CDR3 coding sequence is TGTGCCATCATCCCCTGGGGGGGCCCCGTTGAATCCTACGAGCAGTACTTC.

This clone appeared a single time. The rearrangement joins TRBV7-9 to TRBJ2-3; TRBD2 agrees at 12 bases. After removal of 4 bases from V and 5 bases from J, the junction contained 7 bases not matched to a gene. The germline V gene encodes CDR1 SEHNR and CDR2 FQNEAQ (reference sequence). The CDR3 has 16 residues. The CDR3 spells CASSSLAGGLGDTQYF. The CDR3 DNA is TGTGCCAGCAGCTCCCTAGCGGGAGGGCTCGGAGATACGCAGTATTTT.

This chain connects TRBV7-9 to TRBJ2-7; 7 nucleotides line up with TRBD1. This CDR3 spans 13 amino acids. The germline gives CDR1 SEHNR, CDR2 FQNEAQ (reference sequence). V lost 7 bases and J lost 5; bases outside the gene matches: 8. CDR3 in amino acids: CASNPTGIHEQYF. CDR3 DNA: TGTGCCAGCAACCCGACAGGGATCCACGAGCAGTACTTC.

This clone showed up just a few times. For the CDR3, the DNA is TGTGCCAGTAGTATAGAGACCGTCAGGCACTATGGCTACACCTTC. Translation: CASSIETVRHYGYTF. This chain connects TRBV19 to TRBJ1-2; no definite D call. The V gene lost 0 bases and the J gene lost 3 bases, with 11 bases spanning the gap. Germline V lookup: CDR1 LNHDA, CDR2 SQIVND (reference sequence). The CDR3 sequence is 15 residues long.

Here the CDR3 reads CSVLRGGNTEAFF. CDR3 sequence (DNA): TGCAGCGTCCTCCGGGGGGGGAACACTGAAGCTTTCTTT. The chain employs TRBV29-1 and TRBJ1-1; TRBD1 is a possible D gene (5 bases). Germline V gives CDR1 SQVTM, CDR2 ANQGSEA. The ends were cut back, 6 bases at V and 1 base at J, with 12 bases in the middle. This CDR3 comprises 13 residues. Looking up the rest from reference TRBV29-1 and TRBJ1-1 gives the full variable domain: SAVISQKPSRDICQRGTSLTIQCQVDSQVTMMFWYRQQPGQSLTLIATANQGSEATYESGFVIDKFPISRPNLTFSTLTVSNMSPEDSSIYLCSVLRGGNTEAFFGQGTRLTVV.